This TCR beta chain was obtained from a study of cytomegalovirus exposure and HLA in healthy donors. Study background: In an earlier analysis, 90 million to 130 million unique TCR beta sequences were found from some 180 million T cells. Broader study findings: According to reports, the classifier identified cytomegalovirus status with high specificity and sensitivity. Donors belonging to an Asian-associated ancestry cluster reportedly showed fewer N-insertions in productive TCRs than the approximately 670-donor mean, according to what a later analysis found.

Regarding this clone: Its target is not known.

Donors likely had unrecorded immune exposures despite being nominally healthy when sampled. PCR amplification relied on 60 Vbeta primers (plus 13 Jbeta primers). Some clones are missing from TCRdb's copy, which holds only in-frame ones; the method was immunoSEQ multiplex PCR. There are approximately 100,000 clones in the sample; under 85% occur only once, and approximately 11% lies in the top ten. The receptor's source is a man aged 35-49 years in good health and CMV-seropositive. The material sequenced was PBMCs.

CDR3 in DNA: TGTGCCAGCAGCAAAGAGAGACAGAGACCATACGAGCAGTACTTC. It specifies CASSKERQRPYEQYF. This chain uses TRBV7-8 with TRBJ2-7, with D perhaps matching TRBD1 (5 bases). This CDR3 comprises 15 residues. The V gene's germline CDR1 is SGHVS and CDR2 FQNEAQ. Trimming shortened V by 5 bases and J by 4 bases, and 18 bases separated the two germline ends.